This T cell receptor (beta chain) was captured in a study of blood T cell repertoires in COVID-19. It was during active infection that Seattle patients were enrolled and then longitudinally followed. Profiled with immunoSEQ multiplex PCR; TCRdb holds only in-frame clones, not every one. The sample contains about 410,000 clones, approximately 90% of which appear only once. This clone was counted between two and nine times. Germline-derived CDR1 and CDR2 are SGHRS and YFSETQ. The V end lost 1 base, the J end lost 4 bases, and 12 bases lay between the germline ends. The CDR3 has 15 residues. This sequence was found in a woman aged 40 to 49 with COVID-19, enrolled during active disease. Sequenced: peripheral blood. The rearrangement links TRBV5-1 to TRBJ1-3; no clear D. For the CDR3, the DNA is TGCGCCAGCAGCTTGTCCCAGTTACCAGGAAACACCATATATTTT. Translation gives CASSLSQLPGNTIYF.